These T cell receptor beta chains were read from a single sample in a study of blood T cell repertoires in COVID-19. Here immunoSEQ multiplex PCR was the method, and the copy in TCRdb shows in-frame clones only, minus some. In the table there are 100,000 to 150,000 clones, roughly 90% of which are singletons. The sample comprised peripheral blood. Source of these receptors: a man over 45 with active or convalescent COVID-19. The CDR3 runs from the conserved cysteine through the conserved F or W. The D gene is left open where the match is weak. The size field is filled for only some rows; it gives once, few, many or a size class.

v_gene	j_gene	d_gene	abundance	CDR3nt	CDR3aa
TRBV18	TRBJ1-3	.	.	TGTGCCAGCTCAAGCCTGGGAGGGAACTCTGGAAACACCATATATTTT	CASSSLGGNSGNTIYF
TRBV3-1/TRBV3-2	TRBJ2-5	.	.	TGTGCCAGCAGCCATTCTGAGGGAGAGACCCAGTACTTC	CASSHSEGETQYF
TRBV3-1/TRBV3-2	TRBJ2-3	TRBD2	.	TGTGCCAGCAGCCTACAAGAGCGGGAGGTAATAGATACGCAGTATTTT	CASSLQEREVIDTQYF
TRBV5-6	TRBJ1-4	TRBD1	.	TGTGCCAGCAGCTTACAGGGGATTGGCGAAAAACTGTTTTTT	CASSLQGIGEKLFF
TRBV10-3	TRBJ1-2	.	.	TGTGCCATCAGTGAGGTGGGGACACTCCGGACGGACTATGGCTACACCTTC	CAISEVGTLRTDYGYTF
TRBV18	TRBJ1-5	TRBD1	.	TGTGCCAGCTCACCACGGCAGGGGGCACCTTTAAGCAATCAGCCCCAGCATTTT	CASSPRQGAPLSNQPQHF
TRBV6-5	TRBJ2-5	.	.	TGTGCCAGCAGTTACCCCCCACAAGAGACCCAGTACTTC	CASSYPPQETQYF
TRBV4-1	TRBJ2-2	TRBD2	.	TGCGCCAGCAGTCCCAAGCCGGGACTAGCGGGAGTAGGGACCGGGGAGCTGTTTTTT	CASSPKPGLAGVGTGELFF
TRBV7-6	TRBJ2-5	.	.	TGTGCCAGCAGCTTAGGGCAGTTCGAGACCCAGTACTTC	CASSLGQFETQYF
TRBV15	TRBJ2-2	.	few	TGTGCCACCACCCGAGTGGGAGAAACCGGGGAGCTGTTTTTT	CATTRVGETGELFF
TRBV19	TRBJ1-1	.	.	TGTGCCAGTAGTATACGCAGGCTTGCTGAAGCTTTCTTT	CASSIRRLAEAFF
TRBV30	TRBJ1-5	TRBD1	.	TGTGCCTGGGCGGGACAGGGTTGGCAGCCCCAGCATTTT	CAWAGQGWQPQHF
TRBV6-1	TRBJ1-6	TRBD1	.	TGTGCCAGCAGTGAGGACAGGGGTGATTCACCCCTCCACTTT	CASSEDRGDSPLHF
TRBV25-1	TRBJ1-2	.	.	TGTGCCAGCAGTGAAGTCGTCAGCTATGGCTACACCTTC	CASSEVVSYGYTF
TRBV7-9	TRBJ2-7	TRBD1	.	TGTGCCAGCAGCTTATCCAGGGACAGGTCCTATCATCTTTACGAGCAGTACTTC	CASSLSRDRSYHLYEQYF
TRBV9	TRBJ2-5	.	.	TGTGCCAGCAGCACCCAGACCAGACGGGGCCAAGAGACCCAGTACTTC	CASSTQTRRGQETQYF
TRBV28	TRBJ2-7	.	.	TGTGCCAGCAGTACAACCGGGAACCGCTACGAGCAGTACTTC	CASSTTGNRYEQYF
TRBV6-4	TRBJ2-2	TRBD1	.	TGTGCCAGTAGGACAGGGTCGAACACCGGGGAGCTGTTTTTT	CASRTGSNTGELFF
TRBV28	TRBJ2-3	TRBD1	once	TGTGCCAGCAGACCCCAACTCGGACAGGGAGCAGATACGCAGTATTTT	CASRPQLGQGADTQYF
TRBV5-6	TRBJ1-2	.	.	TGTGCCAGCCGCAGCACTACTAACTATGGCTACACCTTC	CASRSTTNYGYTF
TRBV27	TRBJ1-1	.	.	TGTGCCAGCAGTTTCGGGATGGGGAACACTGAAGCTTTCTTT	CASSFGMGNTEAFF
TRBV2	TRBJ1-6	.	once	TGTGCCAGCAGTGTATACAAGAATTCACCCCTCCACTTT	CASSVYKNSPLHF
TRBV5-4	TRBJ2-7	TRBD1	.	TGTGCCAGCAGCTTTGGAGACAGGGGCTACGAGCAGTACTTC	CASSFGDRGYEQYF
TRBV4-1	TRBJ1-1	TRBD1	few	TGCGCCAGCAGCCATATTGGACAGGGGATGAACACTGAAGCTTTCTTT	CASSHIGQGMNTEAFF
TRBV30	TRBJ2-5	.	once	TGTGCCTGGAGTGTAGGGGTAGGAGAACAAGAGACCCAGTACTTC	CAWSVGVGEQETQYF